This passage covers 6 T cell receptor beta chains from one sample sequenced in a study of beta chain features in type 1 diabetes (dated by TCRdb to the late 2010s). Receptors were amplified or captured by the immunoSEQ multiplex PCR assay. The entire amount of isolated RNA was reverse transcribed using the High Capacity cDNA Reverse Transcription Kit, so the sequenced TCRB transcripts were expressed ones. The table comes from immuneACCESS by way of TCRdb, which keeps in-frame sequences with V and J called. Part of the clones is missing from these tables; in studies checked, under half for an unresolved V gene and the rest for unknown reasons. The sample has more than 350,000 clones on record, roughly 11% of them singletons. 0.045% to 0.06% of the sample rests with the top ten. Material: naive CD4+ T cells from blood. The sample's cell subset or site label, in plain terms: true naive CD4+ T cells. The receptors were gathered from a woman in her late teens or twenties in good health.

The chain employs TRBV7-8 and TRBJ1-4, with D maybe TRBD1 (5 bases). The CDR3 runs 16 residues. Germline CDR1 reads SGHVS; CDR2 reads FQNEAQ. Trimming shortened V by 0 bases and J by 5 bases, and 13 bases separated the two germline ends. CDR3 protein: CASSLAAGLINEKLFF. CDR3 sequence (DNA): TGTGCCAGCAGCTTAGCTGCGGGACTGATAAATGAAAAACTGTTTTTT.

A word on this clone: A read error may be the cause here, since a much bigger clone is one base away. This chain links TRBV4-2 with TRBJ2-7; D remains unclear. The CDR3 covers 11 residues. V was pared by 5 bases and J by 1 base, with 3 bases between. The germline gives CDR1 LGHNA, CDR2 YNFKEQ. The CDR3 here is CASSSSYEQYF. CDR3 DNA: TGTGCCAGCAGCAGTTCCTACGAGCAGTACTTC.

This clone appeared a few times. The chain couples TRBV6-5 to TRBJ2-5; TRBD2 aligns across 7 bases. Trimming cost V 0 bases and J 5 bases; bases outside gene matches: 3. CDR1 and CDR2 from the germline V gene are MNHEY and SVGAGI. There are 14 residues in the CDR3. The CDR3 is CASSYSEGGETQYF. CDR3 DNA sequence: TGTGCCAGCAGTTACTCTGAGGGAGGGGAGACCCAGTACTTC.

CDR3 sequence: CASSPTGEVATEAFF. The CDR3, as DNA: TGTGCCAGCAGCCCCACGGGGGAGGTAGCCACTGAAGCTTTCTTT. This chain joins TRBV9 and TRBJ1-1; D perhaps matches TRBD1 (5 bases). Trimming shortened V by 4 bases and J by 4 bases, and 17 bases separated the two germline ends. Germline V lookup: CDR1 SGDLS, CDR2 YYNGEE. There are 15 residues in the CDR3. Supplemented by reference TRBV9 and TRBJ1-1, the full variable domain reads DSGVTQTPKHLITATGQRVTLRCSPRSGDLSVYWYQQSLDQGLQFLIQYYNGEERAKGNILERFSAQQFPDLHSELNLSSLELGDSALYFCASSPTGEVATEAFFGQGTRLTVV.

This rearrangement joins TRBV7-9 to TRBJ1-3; TRBD1 matches at 9 bases. J gave up 4 bases and V 3 bases, and 7 bases lay outside the gene matches. Germline V lookup: CDR1 SEHNR, CDR2 FQNEAQ (reference sequence). This CDR3 is built from 16 residues. The CDR3 loop is CASSLTGTGTGNTIYF. The CDR3 DNA sequence: TGTGCCAGCAGCTTGACCGGGACAGGGACGGGAAACACCATATATTTT.

This rearrangement joins TRBV28 to TRBJ2-2; D is unresolved. The V end lost 5 bases, the J end lost 1 base, and 11 bases lay between the germline ends. CDR3 length: 15 amino acids. Germline V gene lookup returns CDR1 MDHEN and CDR2 SYDVKM. CDR3 DNA: TGTGCCAGCAGTCTCGAAGCCAGGAACACCGGGGAGCTGTTTTTT. Translated, it gives CASSLEARNTGELFF. Full variable domain (outside the CDR3, taken from reference TRBV28 and TRBJ2-2): DVKVTQSSRYLVKRTGEKVFLECVQDMDHENMFWYRQDPGLGLRLIYFSYDVKMKEKGDIPEGYSVSREKKERFSLILESASTNQTSMYLCASSLEARNTGELFFGEGSRLTVL.